This T cell receptor (beta chain) was found in a study of beta chain features in type 1 diabetes. Germline lookup yields CDR1 SGHTA and CDR2 FQGNSA. V lost 6 bases to trimming and J lost 4 bases, with 16 bases between them. The CDR3 has 15 amino acids. This clone was picked up a small number of times. As every portion of the isolated RNA was reverse transcribed, the sequencing read expressed TCRB transcripts. The repertoire was sequenced with immunoSEQ multiplex PCR; TCRdb's copy has only in-frame clones and lacks some. The sample contains about 350,000 clones, about 18% of which appear only once. The sample consisted of naive CD4+ T cells from blood. The chain links TRBV7-2 to TRBJ2-1; the D gene is possibly TRBD1 (5 bases). This clonotype originated in a woman between 18 and 29 years old in good health. The CDR3 region is CASRIQADFYNEQFF. The CDR3, as DNA: TGTGCCAGCAGGATACAGGCCGATTTTTACAATGAGCAGTTCTTC. Looking up the rest from reference TRBV7-2 and TRBJ2-1 gives the full variable domain: GAGVSQSPSNKVTEKGKDVELRCDPISGHTALYWYRQSLGQGLEFLIYFQGNSAPDKSGLPSDRFSAERTGGSVSTLTIQRTQQEDSAVYLCASRIQADFYNEQFFGPGTRLTVL.